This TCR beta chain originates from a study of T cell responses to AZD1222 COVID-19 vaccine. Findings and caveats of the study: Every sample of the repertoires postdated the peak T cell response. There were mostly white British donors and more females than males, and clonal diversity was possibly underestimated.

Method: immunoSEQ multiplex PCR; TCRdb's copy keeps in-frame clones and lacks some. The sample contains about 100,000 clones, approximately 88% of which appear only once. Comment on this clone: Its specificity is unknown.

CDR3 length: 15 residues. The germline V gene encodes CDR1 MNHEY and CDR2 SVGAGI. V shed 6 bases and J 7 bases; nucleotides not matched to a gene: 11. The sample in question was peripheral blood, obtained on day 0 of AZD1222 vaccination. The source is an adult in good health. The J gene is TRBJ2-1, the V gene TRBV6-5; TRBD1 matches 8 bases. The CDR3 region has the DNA TGTGCCAGCAGATATCGTCAGGGGGCTAAAAATGAGCAGTTCTTC. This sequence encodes CASRYRQGAKNEQFF.